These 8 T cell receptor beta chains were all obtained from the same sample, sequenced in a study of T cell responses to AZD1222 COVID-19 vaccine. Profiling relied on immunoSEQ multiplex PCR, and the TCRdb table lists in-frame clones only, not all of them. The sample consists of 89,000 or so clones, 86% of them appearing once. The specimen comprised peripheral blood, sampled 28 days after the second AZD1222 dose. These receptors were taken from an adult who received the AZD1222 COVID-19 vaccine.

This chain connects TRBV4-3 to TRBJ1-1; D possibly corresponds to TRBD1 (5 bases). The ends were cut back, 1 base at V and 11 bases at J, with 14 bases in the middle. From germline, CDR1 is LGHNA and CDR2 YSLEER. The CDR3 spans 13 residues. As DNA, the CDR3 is TGCGCCAGCAGCCAAGGGGGGTACAGGAGCGCTTTCTTT. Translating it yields CASSQGGYRSAFF.

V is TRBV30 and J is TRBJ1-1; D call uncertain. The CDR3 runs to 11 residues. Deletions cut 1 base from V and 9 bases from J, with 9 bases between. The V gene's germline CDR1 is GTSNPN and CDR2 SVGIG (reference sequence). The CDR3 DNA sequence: TGTGCCTGGAGTGGTCAAACCCAAGCTTTCTTT. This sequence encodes CAWSGQTQAFF.

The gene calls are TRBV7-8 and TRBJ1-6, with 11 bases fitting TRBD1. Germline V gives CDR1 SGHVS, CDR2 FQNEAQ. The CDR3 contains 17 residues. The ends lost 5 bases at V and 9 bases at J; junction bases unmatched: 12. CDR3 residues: CASSPPTAGQGVSPLHF. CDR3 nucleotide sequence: TGTGCCAGCAGCCCGCCCACGGCGGGACAGGGGGTTTCACCCCTCCACTTT.

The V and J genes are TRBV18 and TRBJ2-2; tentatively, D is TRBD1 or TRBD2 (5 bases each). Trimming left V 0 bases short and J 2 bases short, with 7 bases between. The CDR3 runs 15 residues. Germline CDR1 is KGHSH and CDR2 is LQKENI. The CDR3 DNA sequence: TGTGCCAGCTCACCACCGAGGGGTAACACCGGGGAGCTGTTTTTT. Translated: CASSPPRGNTGELFF.

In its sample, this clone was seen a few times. CDR3 sequence reads: CASSESEEPQHF. In nucleotides, the CDR3 is TGCGCCAGCAGTGAGTCGGAAGAGCCCCAGCATTTT. The chain carries TRBV10-1 and TRBJ1-5; D not certain. This CDR3 has 12 residues. The ends were cut back, 0 bases at V and 8 bases at J, with 5 bases in the middle. CDR1 and CDR2 (germline): WNHNN, SYGVQD (reference sequence).

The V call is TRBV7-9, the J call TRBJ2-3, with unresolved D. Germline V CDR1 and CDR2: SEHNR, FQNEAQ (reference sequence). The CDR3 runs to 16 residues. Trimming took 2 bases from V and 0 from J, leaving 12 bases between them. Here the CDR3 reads CASSLRSASSTDTQYF. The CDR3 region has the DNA TGTGCCAGCAGCTTACGTTCAGCGTCTAGCACAGATACGCAGTATTTT.

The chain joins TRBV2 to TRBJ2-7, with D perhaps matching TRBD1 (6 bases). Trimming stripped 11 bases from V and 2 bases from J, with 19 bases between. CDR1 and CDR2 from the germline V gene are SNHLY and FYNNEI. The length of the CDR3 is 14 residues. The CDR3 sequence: CASLGGAGAYEQYF. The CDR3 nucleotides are TGTGCCTCACTTGGGGGAGCAGGGGCCTACGAGCAGTACTTC.

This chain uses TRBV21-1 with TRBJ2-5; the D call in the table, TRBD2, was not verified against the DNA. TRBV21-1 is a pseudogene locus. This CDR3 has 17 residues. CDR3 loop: CASSETGLAGRQETQYF. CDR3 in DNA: TGTGCCAGCAGCGAAACCGGACTAGCGGGGAGGCAAGAGACCCAGTACTTC.